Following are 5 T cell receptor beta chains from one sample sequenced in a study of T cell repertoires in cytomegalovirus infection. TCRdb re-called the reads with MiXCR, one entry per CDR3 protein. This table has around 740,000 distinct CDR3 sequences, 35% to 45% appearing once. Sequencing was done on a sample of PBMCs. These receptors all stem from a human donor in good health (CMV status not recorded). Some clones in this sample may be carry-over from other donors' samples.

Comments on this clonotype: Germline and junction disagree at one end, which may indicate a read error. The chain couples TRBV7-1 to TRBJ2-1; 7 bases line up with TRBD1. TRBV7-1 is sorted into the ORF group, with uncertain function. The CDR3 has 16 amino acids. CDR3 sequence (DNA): TGTGCAAGCAGCCCCCCAGGACAGGTGATGCACAATGAGCAGTTCTTC. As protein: CASSPPGQVMHNEQFF.

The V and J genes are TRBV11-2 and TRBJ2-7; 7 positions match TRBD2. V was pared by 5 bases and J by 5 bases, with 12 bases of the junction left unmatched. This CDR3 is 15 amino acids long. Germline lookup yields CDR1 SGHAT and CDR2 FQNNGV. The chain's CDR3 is CASSRGAGEVHEQYF. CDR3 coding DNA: TGTGCCAGCAGCCGTGGGGCGGGAGAGGTCCACGAGCAGTACTTC. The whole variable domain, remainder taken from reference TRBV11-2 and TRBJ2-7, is EAGVAQSPRYKIIEKRQSVAFWCNPISGHATLYWYQQILGQGPKLLIQFQNNGVVDDSQLPKDRFSAERLKGVDSTLKIQPAKLEDSAVYLCASSRGAGEVHEQYFGPGTRLTVT.

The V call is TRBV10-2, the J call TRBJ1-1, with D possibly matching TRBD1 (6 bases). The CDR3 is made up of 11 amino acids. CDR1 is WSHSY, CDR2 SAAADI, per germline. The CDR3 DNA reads TGCGACGGCGGCAGGGGAGAGGCATCTTTCTTT. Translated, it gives CDGGRGEASFF.

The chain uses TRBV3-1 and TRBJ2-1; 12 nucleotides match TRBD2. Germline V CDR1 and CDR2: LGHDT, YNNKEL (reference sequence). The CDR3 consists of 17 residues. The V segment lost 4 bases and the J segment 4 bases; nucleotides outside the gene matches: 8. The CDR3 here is CASSLPPTSGSYNEQFF. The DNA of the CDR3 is TGTGCCAGCAGCCTCCCCCCGACTAGCGGGAGTTACAATGAGCAGTTCTTC.

CDR3 bases: TGTGCCAGCAGCTTAGGGACGGTTGGTTTTCGTGGCTATGGCTACACCTTC. Translation gives CASSLGTVGFRGYGYTF. The chain uses TRBV7-2 and TRBJ1-2; no reliable D call. The germline CDR1 and CDR2 sequences are SGHTA and FQGNSA. Between the trimmed V and J ends, which lost 1 base and 4 bases, there was a span of 19 bases. CDR3 length equals 17 residues.